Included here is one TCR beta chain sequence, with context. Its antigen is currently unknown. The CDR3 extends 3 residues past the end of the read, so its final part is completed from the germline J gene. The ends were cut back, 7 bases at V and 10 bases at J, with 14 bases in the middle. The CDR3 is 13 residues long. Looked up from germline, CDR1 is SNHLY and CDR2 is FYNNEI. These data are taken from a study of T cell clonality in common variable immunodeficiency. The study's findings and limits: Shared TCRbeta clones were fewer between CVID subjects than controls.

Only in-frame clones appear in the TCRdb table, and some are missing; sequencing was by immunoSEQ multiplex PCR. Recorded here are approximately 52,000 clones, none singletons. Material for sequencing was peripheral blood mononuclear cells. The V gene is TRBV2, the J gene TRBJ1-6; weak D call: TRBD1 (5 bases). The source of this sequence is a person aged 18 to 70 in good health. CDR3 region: CASTGEWNSPLHF. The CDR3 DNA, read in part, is TGTGCCAGCACGGGGGAGTGGAACTCACCC.